The TCR beta chain described here comes from a study of Graves' ophthalmopathy and Graves' hyperthyroidism. Study context: Upon initial diagnosis and before any treatment, peripheral blood was collected.

Findings and caveats of the study: Blood samples also showed most expanded thyroid clonotypes exceeding 0.001 frequency. Discrimination between ophthalmopathy and stable hyperthyroidism by a 13-signature model showed nearly 90% sensitivity and almost 83% specificity.

Ophthalmopathy donors' eye disease showed moderate-to-severe activity, CAS of at least 3, NOSPECS of at least 4 and duration under 3 months. As for this clonotype: What it binds is not known.

TCR beta CDR3 amplification used RNA transcripts. RT-PCR in the first round used HTBI primers; a second-round multiplex PCR followed. TCRdb re-analysed the multiplex PCR reads in MiXCR, keeping a single row per CDR3 protein. Here the sample spans 600,000 to 700,000 distinct CDR3 sequences, just over 40% being singletons. This CDR3 has 14 amino acids. CDR1 SEHNR and CDR2 FQNEAQ come from the germline V gene (reference sequence). Trimming cost V 6 bases and J 1 base, with 13 bases left between them. The specimen sequenced was peripheral blood. This sequence originates from an adult man with Graves' ophthalmopathy. The chain combines TRBV7-9 with TRBJ2-7; possible D gene TRBD2, 5 bases. CDR3 nucleotide sequence: TGTGCCAGCAGGCATAGTGGACTTTCCTACGAGCAGTACTTC. It is translated as CASRHSGLSYEQYF.